Described below is a single T cell receptor beta chain sequence and its context. The sample is drawn from a study of glioma-infiltrating T cells. The CDR3 is 15 residues long. V shed 6 bases and J shed 6 bases, with 19 bases lying between them. Germline V CDR1 and CDR2: SNHLY, FYNNEI. TCR alpha and beta CDR3 regions were amplified from RNA using iRepertoire nested multiplex PCR. Via MiXCR, TCRdb re-called the multiplex PCR reads, giving one row per CDR3 protein. This table holds about 93,000 distinct CDR3 sequences, around 42% found once. The sample comprised glioma tissue, nonneoplastic brain tissue, or PBMCs (not recorded which). This TCR derives from a human donor with low-grade glioma or glioblastoma, undergoing nonglioma brain surgery, or in good health (not recorded which). The rearrangement joins TRBV2 to TRBJ2-3; D is ambiguous. CDR3 protein: CASSYQDGSTDTQYF. Here the CDR3 DNA reads TGTGCCAGCAGCTACCAGGACGGCTCCACGGATACGCAGTATTTT. Filled out from reference TRBV2 and TRBJ2-3, the complete variable domain reads EPEVTQTPSHQVTQMGQEVILRCVPISNHLYFYWYRQILGQKVEFLVSFYNNEISEKSEIFDDQFSVERPDGSNFTLKIRSTKLEDSAMYFCASSYQDGSTDTQYFGPGTRLTVL.